This T cell receptor beta chain was recorded in a study of beta chain features in type 1 diabetes. Regarding the study as a whole: All four CD4+ subsets of Type 1 diabetes patients contained TCRB CDR3s that were moderately but significantly shorter. Any HLA-type effect on TCRB rearrangement remained unresolved here. cDNA sequencing could over-represent cells with high TCR expression.

A note on this clone: Its target is not known.

Expressed TCRB transcripts were sequenced, since all the RNA that had been isolated was reverse transcribed. The protocol was immunoSEQ multiplex PCR, while the TCRdb copy is restricted to in-frame clones and leaves out a portion. The repertoire holds 550,000 to 850,000 clones, with over 10% as singletons. V was cut by 3 bases and J by 9 bases, with 13 bases left in between. This CDR3 has 13 residues. The germline CDR1 and CDR2 sequences are SGDLS and YYNGEE. Sorting based on CD45RO/CCR7/CD25/CD127/CD95/CD27 separated CD4+ naive, central memory, regulatory and stem cell-like memory cells. Purity of each sorted population was above 95%.

The sequencing sample was made of naive CD4+ T cells from blood. This chain links TRBV9 with TRBJ2-1, with D maybe TRBD1 (6 bases). This sequence was found in a young man with type 1 diabetes. The CDR3 protein is CASSGPGQFEQFF. CDR3 bases: TGTGCCAGCAGCGGACCGGGACAATTTGAGCAGTTCTTC. The complete variable domain, with remaining parts taken from reference TRBV9 and TRBJ2-1, reads DSGVTQTPKHLITATGQRVTLRCSPRSGDLSVYWYQQSLDQGLQFLIQYYNGEERAKGNILERFSAQQFPDLHSELNLSSLELGDSALYFCASSGPGQFEQFFGPGTRLTVL.